This paragraph covers one T cell receptor (beta chain) sequence. The antigen remains undetermined. Germline values: CDR1 LNHDA, CDR2 SQIVND (reference sequence). Trimming took 2 bases from V and 7 from J, leaving 9 bases between them. The CDR3 has 13 residues. Using immunoSEQ multiplex PCR, the repertoire was profiled, and TCRdb retains in-frame clones only, with some absent. The sample has roughly 2,900 clones, about four fifths seen once. These data belong to a study of chemoradiotherapy in HPV16-positive cancers. Findings and caveats of the study: Candidate HPV-specific clones and E7-related TCR motifs grew in tumor during treatment.

This clonotype was obtained from a human donor with HPV-associated anogenital cancer. The V gene is TRBV19, the J gene TRBJ1-5; D is unresolved. The input for sequencing was tumor tissue, taken from a patient who underwent chemoradiotherapy. The CDR3 bases are TGTGCCAGTAGTATAATGGTAGACCAGCCCCAGCATTTT. Translated, it gives CASSIMVDQPQHF.